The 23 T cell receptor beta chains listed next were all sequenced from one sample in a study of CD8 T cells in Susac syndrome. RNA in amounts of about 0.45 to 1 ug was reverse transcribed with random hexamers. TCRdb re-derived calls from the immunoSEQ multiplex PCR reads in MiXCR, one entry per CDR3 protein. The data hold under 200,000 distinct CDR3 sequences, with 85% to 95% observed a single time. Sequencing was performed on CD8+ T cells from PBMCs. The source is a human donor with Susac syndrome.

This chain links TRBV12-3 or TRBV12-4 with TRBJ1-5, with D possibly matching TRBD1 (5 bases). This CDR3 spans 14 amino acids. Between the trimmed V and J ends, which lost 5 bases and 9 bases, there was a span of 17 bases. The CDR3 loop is CASSLEGLQGPQHF. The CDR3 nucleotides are TGTGCCAGCAGTCTGGAGGGTCTCCAGGGGCCCCAGCATTTT.

Written as DNA, the CDR3 is TGTGCCAGCAGCTCCCCCCCGGATACGCAGTATTTT. Amino acid sequence: CASSSPPDTQYF. J is TRBJ2-3 and V is TRBV9; D is unresolved. The germline CDR1 and CDR2 sequences are SGDLS and YYNGEE. V lost 4 bases, J lost 6 bases, and 9 bases lay in between. The CDR3 covers 12 residues.

CDR3 protein: CASAGGNYEQYF. Written as DNA, the CDR3 is TGTGCCAGCGCGGGAGGAAACTACGAGCAGTACTTC. This rearrangement joins TRBV7-9 to TRBJ2-7; 8 positions match TRBD2. This CDR3 has 12 residues. CDR1 and CDR2 from the germline V gene are SEHNR and FQNEAQ (reference sequence). Trimming at V came to 8 bases and at J to 3 bases, leaving 3 bases not matched to a gene.

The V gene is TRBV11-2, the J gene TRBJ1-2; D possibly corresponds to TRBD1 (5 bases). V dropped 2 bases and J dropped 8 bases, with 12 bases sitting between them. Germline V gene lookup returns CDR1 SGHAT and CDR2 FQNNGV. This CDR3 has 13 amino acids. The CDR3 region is CASSLYGARGYTF. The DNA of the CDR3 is TGTGCCAGCAGCTTATATGGGGCGAGAGGCTACACCTTC.

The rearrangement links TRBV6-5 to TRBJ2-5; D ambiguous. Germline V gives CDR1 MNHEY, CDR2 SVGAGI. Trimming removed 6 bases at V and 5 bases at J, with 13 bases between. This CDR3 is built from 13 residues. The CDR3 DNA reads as TGTGCCAGCAGCCCTACTCTAGAGGAGACCCAGTACTTC. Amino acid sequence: CASSPTLEETQYF.

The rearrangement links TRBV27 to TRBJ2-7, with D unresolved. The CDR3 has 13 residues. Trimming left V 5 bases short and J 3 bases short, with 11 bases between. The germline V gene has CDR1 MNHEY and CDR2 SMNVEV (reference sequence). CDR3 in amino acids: CASSPRTFYEQYF. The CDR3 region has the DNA TGTGCCAGCAGTCCCAGAACGTTCTACGAGCAGTACTTC.

The CDR3 sequence is CASSLIGRGYTDTQYF. The CDR3 region has the DNA TGTGCCAGCAGTTTAATTGGGCGGGGATACACAGATACGCAGTATTTT. The chain uses TRBV27 and TRBJ2-3; D is possibly TRBD2 (6 bases). The V end was cut by 2 bases, the J end by 2 bases, with 14 bases between. Germline V gene sequence: CDR1 MNHEY, CDR2 SMNVEV (reference sequence). The CDR3 contains 16 residues.

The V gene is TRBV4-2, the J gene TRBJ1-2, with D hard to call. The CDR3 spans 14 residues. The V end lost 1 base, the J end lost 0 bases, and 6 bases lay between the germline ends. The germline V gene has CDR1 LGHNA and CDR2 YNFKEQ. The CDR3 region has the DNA TGTGCCAGCAGCCAAGCGGCCCCTAACTATGGCTACACCTTC. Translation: CASSQAAPNYGYTF.

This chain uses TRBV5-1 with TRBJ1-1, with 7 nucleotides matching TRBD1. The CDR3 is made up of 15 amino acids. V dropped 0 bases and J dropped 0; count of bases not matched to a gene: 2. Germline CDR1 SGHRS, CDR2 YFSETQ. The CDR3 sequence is CASSLDRGVNTEAFF. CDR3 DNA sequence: TGCGCCAGCAGCTTGGACAGGGGTGTGAACACTGAAGCTTTCTTT.

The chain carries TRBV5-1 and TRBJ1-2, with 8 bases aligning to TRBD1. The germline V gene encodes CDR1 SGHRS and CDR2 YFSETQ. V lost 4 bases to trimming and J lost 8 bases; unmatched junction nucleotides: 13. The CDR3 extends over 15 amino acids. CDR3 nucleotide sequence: TGCGCCAGCAGCCTGACAGGGGACCCCTACCAAGGCTACACCTTC. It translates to CASSLTGDPYQGYTF.

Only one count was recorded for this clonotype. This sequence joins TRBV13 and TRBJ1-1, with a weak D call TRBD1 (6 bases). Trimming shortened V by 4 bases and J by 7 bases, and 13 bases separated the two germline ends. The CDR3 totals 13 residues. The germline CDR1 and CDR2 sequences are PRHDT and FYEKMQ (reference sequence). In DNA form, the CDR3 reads TGTGCCAGCAGCTCCCGGACAGCTAATGAAGCTTTCTTT. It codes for CASSSRTANEAFF.

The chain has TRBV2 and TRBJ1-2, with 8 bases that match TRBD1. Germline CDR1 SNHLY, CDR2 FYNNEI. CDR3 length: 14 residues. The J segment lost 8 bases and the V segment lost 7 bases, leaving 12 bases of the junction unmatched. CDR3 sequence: CASTGQGTMSGYTF. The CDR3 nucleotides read TGTGCCAGCACCGGACAGGGAACGATGTCGGGCTACACCTTC.

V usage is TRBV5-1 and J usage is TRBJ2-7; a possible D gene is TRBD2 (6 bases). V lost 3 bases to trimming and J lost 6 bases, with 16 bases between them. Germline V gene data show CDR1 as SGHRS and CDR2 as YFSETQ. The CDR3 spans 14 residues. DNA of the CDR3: TGCGCCAGCAGCTCGACGGCGGGGTTTCCCGAGCAGTACTTC. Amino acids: CASSSTAGFPEQYF.

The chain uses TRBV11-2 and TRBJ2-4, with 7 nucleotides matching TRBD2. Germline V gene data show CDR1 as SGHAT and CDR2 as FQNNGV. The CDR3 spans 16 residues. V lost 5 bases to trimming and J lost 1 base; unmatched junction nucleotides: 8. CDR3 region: CASSPETSVAKNIQYF. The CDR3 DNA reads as TGTGCCAGCAGCCCGGAAACTAGCGTGGCCAAAAACATTCAGTACTTC. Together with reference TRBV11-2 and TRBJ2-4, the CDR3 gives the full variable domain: EAGVAQSPRYKIIEKRQSVAFWCNPISGHATLYWYQQILGQGPKLLIQFQNNGVVDDSQLPKDRFSAERLKGVDSTLKIQPAKLEDSAVYLCASSPETSVAKNIQYFGAGTRLSVL.

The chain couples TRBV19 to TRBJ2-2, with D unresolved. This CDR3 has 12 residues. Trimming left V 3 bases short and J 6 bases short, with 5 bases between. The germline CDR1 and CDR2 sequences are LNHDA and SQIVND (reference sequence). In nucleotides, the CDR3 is TGTGCCAGTAGTATTAGGGCCGGGGAGCTGTTTTTT. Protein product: CASSIRAGELFF.

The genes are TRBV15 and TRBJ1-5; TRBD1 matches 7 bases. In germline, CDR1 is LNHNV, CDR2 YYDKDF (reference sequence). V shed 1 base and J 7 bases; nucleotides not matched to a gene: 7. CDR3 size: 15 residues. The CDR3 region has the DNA TGTGCCACCAGCAGAGTGATAGGACAGGACCAGCCCCAGCATTTT. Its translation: CATSRVIGQDQPQHF.

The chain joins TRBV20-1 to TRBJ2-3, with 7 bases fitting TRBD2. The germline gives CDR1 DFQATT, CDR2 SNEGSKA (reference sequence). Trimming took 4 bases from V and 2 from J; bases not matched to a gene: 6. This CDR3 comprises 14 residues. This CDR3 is CSATLADYTDTQYF. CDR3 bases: TGCAGTGCTACCCTAGCGGACTACACAGATACGCAGTATTTT.

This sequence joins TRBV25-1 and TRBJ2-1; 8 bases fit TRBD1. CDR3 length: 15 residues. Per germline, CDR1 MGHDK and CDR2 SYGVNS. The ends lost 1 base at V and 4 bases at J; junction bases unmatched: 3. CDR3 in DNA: TGTGCCAGCAGTGAATGGACAGGGATATACAATGAGCAGTTCTTC. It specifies CASSEWTGIYNEQFF.

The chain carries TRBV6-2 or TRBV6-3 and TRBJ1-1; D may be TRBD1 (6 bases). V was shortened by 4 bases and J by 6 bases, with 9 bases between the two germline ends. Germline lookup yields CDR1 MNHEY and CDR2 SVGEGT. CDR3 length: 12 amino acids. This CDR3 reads CASSSGVAEAFF. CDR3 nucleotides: TGTGCCAGCAGTTCAGGGGTGGCTGAAGCTTTCTTT.

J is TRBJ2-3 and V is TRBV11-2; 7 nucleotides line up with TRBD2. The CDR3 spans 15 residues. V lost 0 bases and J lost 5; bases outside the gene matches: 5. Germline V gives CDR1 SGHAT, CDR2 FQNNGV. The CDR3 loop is CASSLDQASGDTQYF. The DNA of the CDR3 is TGTGCCAGCAGCTTAGATCAGGCTAGCGGAGATACGCAGTATTTT.

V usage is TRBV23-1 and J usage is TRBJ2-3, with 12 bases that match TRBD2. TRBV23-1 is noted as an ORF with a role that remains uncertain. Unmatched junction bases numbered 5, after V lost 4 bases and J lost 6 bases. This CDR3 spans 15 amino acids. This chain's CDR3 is CASSRTSGARDTQYF. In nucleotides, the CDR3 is TGCGCCAGCAGTCGGACTAGCGGGGCCCGGGATACGCAGTATTTT.

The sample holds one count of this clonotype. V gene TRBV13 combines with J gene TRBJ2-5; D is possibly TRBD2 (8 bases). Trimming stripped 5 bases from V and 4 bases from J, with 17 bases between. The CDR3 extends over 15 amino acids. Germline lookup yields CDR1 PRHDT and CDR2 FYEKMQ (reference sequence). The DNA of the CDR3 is TGTGCCAGCAGCGGGACAGCGGGAGTGGTAGAGACCCAGTACTTC. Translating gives CASSGTAGVVETQYF.

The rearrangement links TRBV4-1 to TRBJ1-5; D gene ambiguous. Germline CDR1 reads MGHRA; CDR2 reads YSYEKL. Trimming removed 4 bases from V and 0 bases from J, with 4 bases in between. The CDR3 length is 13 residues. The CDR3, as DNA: TGCGCCAGCAGCCGGTATAGCAATCAGCCCCAGCATTTT. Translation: CASSRYSNQPQHF.